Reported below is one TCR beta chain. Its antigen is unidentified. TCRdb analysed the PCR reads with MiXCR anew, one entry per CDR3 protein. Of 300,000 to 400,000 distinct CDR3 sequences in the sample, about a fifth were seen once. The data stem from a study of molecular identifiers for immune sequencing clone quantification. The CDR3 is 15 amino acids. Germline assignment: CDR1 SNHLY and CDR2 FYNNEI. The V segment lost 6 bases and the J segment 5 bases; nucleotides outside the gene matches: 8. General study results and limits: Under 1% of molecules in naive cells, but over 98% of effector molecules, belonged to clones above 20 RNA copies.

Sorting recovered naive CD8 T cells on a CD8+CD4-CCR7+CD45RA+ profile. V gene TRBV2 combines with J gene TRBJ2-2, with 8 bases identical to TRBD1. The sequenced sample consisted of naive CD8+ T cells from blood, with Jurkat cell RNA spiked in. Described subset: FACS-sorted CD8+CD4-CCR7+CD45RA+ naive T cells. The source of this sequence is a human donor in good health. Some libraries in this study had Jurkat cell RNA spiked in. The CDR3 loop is CASRQPDRATGELFF. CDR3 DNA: TGTGCCAGCAGACAACCGGACAGGGCGACCGGGGAGCTGTTTTTT.